Listed here are 23 T cell receptor beta chains from one sample, sequenced in a study of Tregs in tolerant kidney transplant recipients. Here immunoSEQ multiplex PCR was the method, and the copy in TCRdb shows in-frame clones only, minus some. This table holds 30,000 or so clones. The sample here was CD8+ T cells from blood, taken before the transplant. The origin of the receptors is a human donor who received a combined kidney and bone marrow transplant.

In regard to this clone: The read halts 3 residues ahead of the CDR3 end, with the missing end drawn from the germline J gene. This chain joins TRBV30 and TRBJ2-3, with D perhaps TRBD2 (5 bases). Trimming cost V 2 bases and J 1 base, with 10 bases left between them. The CDR3 loop spans 14 amino acids. CDR1 is GTSNPN, CDR2 SVGIG, per germline (reference sequence). The sequenced CDR3 bases are TGTGCCTGGAGTATCACAGCGGGCACAGATACG. Encoded protein: CAWSITAGTDT. The full CDR3 is CAWSITAGTDTQYF.

A note on this clone: The read terminates 3 residues ahead of where the CDR3 ends, so the germline J gene completes it. The V call is TRBV7-8, the J call TRBJ1-1; 7 bases align to TRBD1. Germline trimming cut 3 bases from V and 3 bases from J; bases unmatched to any gene: 4. The V gene's germline CDR1 is SGHVS and CDR2 FQNEAQ. The CDR3 sequence is 14 residues long. The CDR3: CASSFSTGYTEAFF. The covered CDR3 bases are TGTGCCAGCAGCTTTTCGACAGGGTACACTGAA.

With regard to this clone: The read ends 3 residues shy of where the CDR3 ends; the end is completed using the germline J gene. This sequence joins TRBV6-2 or TRBV6-3 and TRBJ2-2; 7 nucleotides align to TRBD2. J gave up 9 bases and V 6 bases, and 7 bases lay outside the gene matches. This CDR3 comprises 13 residues. Per germline, CDR1 MNHEY and CDR2 SVGEGT. CDR3 protein: CASRGLRIRELFF. The part of the CDR3 DNA that was read is TGTGCCAGCAGGGGACTACGGATCCGGGAG.

Note on this clone: The observed sequence ends 3 residues before the CDR3 terminus, with the missing tail filled in from the germline J gene. The J gene is TRBJ1-1, the V gene TRBV7-9; 8 bases agree with TRBD1. V trimming: 4 bases; J trimming: 4 bases; junction bases outside the gene matches: 2. CDR1 and CDR2 (germline): SEHNR, FQNEAQ (reference sequence). CDR3 length: 13 amino acids. CDR3 sequence: CASSYDRGTEAFF. CDR3 DNA (partial): TGTGCCAGCAGCTACGACAGGGGCACTGAA.

Details on this clone: With the read ending 3 residues before the CDR3 end, the germline J gene is used to fill in that end. The gene calls are TRBV19 and TRBJ2-5; a weak D match, TRBD1 (6 bases). V lost 5 bases and J 5 bases, leaving 15 bases between the germline ends. The CDR3 extends over 14 amino acids. Germline lookup yields CDR1 LNHDA and CDR2 SQIVND (reference sequence). The DNA read from the CDR3 is TGTGCCAGTAGTTCGCAGGGGTTCTGGGAGACC. Translation: CASSSQGFWET. The full CDR3 protein is CASSSQGFWETQYF.

Remarks on this clone: Sequencing ends 3 residues short of the CDR3 end; the germline J gene provides the rest. The chain joins TRBV7-6 to TRBJ2-7; TRBD1 aligns across 7 bases. The CDR3 length is 14 residues. Germline trimming cut 5 bases from V and 3 bases from J; bases unmatched to any gene: 7. Looked up from germline, CDR1 is SGHVS and CDR2 is FNYEAQ. The DNA read from the CDR3 is TGTGCCAGCAGCCAAATGACAGGGAGCTACGAG. This encodes CASSQMTGSYE. The full CDR3 protein is CASSQMTGSYEQYF.

Notes on this clone: The sequence runs out 3 residues before the end of the CDR3; the remainder is reconstructed from the germline J gene. This sequence joins TRBV7-9 and TRBJ1-1; 7 bases are shared with TRBD1. Germline CDR1 SEHNR, CDR2 FQNEAQ (reference sequence). The V segment lost 1 base and the J segment 1 base; nucleotides outside the gene matches: 3. The length of the CDR3 is 15 residues. The CDR3 sequence: CASSLEAGGNTEAFF. CDR3 DNA, as far as it was read: TGTGCCAGCAGCTTAGAGGCAGGGGGGAACACTGAA.

As to this clone: The read ends 3 residues early relative to the CDR3; the germline J gene fills the gap. The chain carries TRBV30 and TRBJ2-1, with 11 nucleotides matching TRBD2. V shed 5 bases and J 8 bases; nucleotides not matched to a gene: 5. The CDR3 spans 13 residues. CDR1 is GTSNPN, CDR2 SVGIG, per germline (reference sequence). CDR3 protein: CAWSLAGADEQFF. The covered CDR3 bases are TGTGCCTGGTCACTAGCGGGAGCCGATGAG.

Turning to this clone: Read coverage stops 3 residues before the CDR3 terminus; the germline J gene supplies the remainder. V gene TRBV5-1 combines with J gene TRBJ2-1; 12 bases agree with TRBD2. The V gene end was trimmed by 0 bases and the J gene end by 4 bases; junction bases not matched to a gene: 14. CDR3 length: 20 residues. Germline loops: CDR1 SGHRS, CDR2 YFSETQ. CDR3 bases read: TGCGCCAGCAGCTTGGCCGGGGTCCAAAAGGGACTAGCGGGTTACAATGAG. Translating gives CASSLAGVQKGLAGYNE. The complete CDR3 sequence is CASSLAGVQKGLAGYNEQFF. Variable domain in full (rest from reference TRBV5-1 and TRBJ2-1): KAGVTQTPRYLIKTRGQQVTLSCSPISGHRSVSWYQQTPGQGLQFLFEYFSETQRNKGNFPGRFSGRQFSNSRSEMNVSTLELGDSALYLCASSLAGVQKGLAGYNEQFFGPGTRLTVL.

The CDR3 DNA, read in part, is TGTGCCAGTAGTATCCCTCCTGCCAGCGAG. Amino acid sequence: CASSIPPASE. The entire CDR3 protein reads CASSIPPASEQYF. The chain employs TRBV19 and TRBJ2-7; D uncertain. The observed sequence ends 3 residues before the CDR3 terminus, with the missing tail filled in from the germline J gene. The CDR3 is 13 amino acids. V lost 3 bases and J lost 6, with 12 bases in between. The V gene's germline CDR1 is LNHDA and CDR2 SQIVND (reference sequence).

On this clone itself: The CDR3 goes on 3 residues after the read ends, and that part is filled in from the germline J gene. The V gene is TRBV7-6, the J gene TRBJ1-4; D gene ambiguous. V lost 5 bases, J lost 7 bases, and 14 bases lay in between. Germline V lookup: CDR1 SGHVS, CDR2 FNYEAQ. The CDR3 runs to 14 residues. The CDR3 DNA, read in part, is TGTGCCAGCAGCCTGGCGGCGGAGAGTGAAAAA. Protein: CASSLAAESEK. The CDR3 in its entirety is CASSLAAESEKLFF. Using reference TRBV7-6 and TRBJ1-4 for the parts outside the CDR3, the full variable domain is GAGVSQSPRYKVTKRGQDVALRCDPISGHVSLYWYRQALGQGPEFLTYFNYEAQQDKSGLPNDRFSAERPEGSISTLTIQRTEQRDSAMYRCASSLAAESEKLFFGSGTQLSVL.

Notes on this clone: The CDR3 end falls 3 residues outside the read, so it is completed with the germline J gene. The chain carries TRBV19 and TRBJ1-6; D uncertain. This CDR3 has 15 residues. The ends were cut back, 1 base at V and 9 bases at J, with 13 bases in the middle. Germline CDR1 is LNHDA and CDR2 is SQIVND (reference sequence). CDR3 sequence reads: CASSIAPFEGSPLHF. The sequenced CDR3 bases are TGTGCCAGTAGTATAGCCCCTTTTGAAGGTTCACCC.

A note on this clone: The read finishes 3 residues shy of the CDR3 end, and the germline J gene is used to complete it. V gene TRBV19 combines with J gene TRBJ2-1; 15 nucleotides align to TRBD2. Germline trimming cut 0 bases from V and 7 bases from J; bases unmatched to any gene: 4. This CDR3 has 17 residues. Germline V gene data show CDR1 as LNHDA and CDR2 as SQIVND (reference sequence). Here the CDR3 reads CASSIDPGLAGGNEQFF. The sequenced part of the CDR3 DNA is TGTGCCAGTAGTATAGATCCGGGACTAGCGGGGGGAAATGAG.

Regarding this clone: The read falls 3 residues short of the CDR3 end, and the missing part is taken from the germline J gene. The J gene is TRBJ1-2, the V gene TRBV6-1; 9 nucleotides agree with TRBD1. In germline, CDR1 is MNHNS, CDR2 SASEGT. The CDR3 spans 15 residues. V shed 3 bases, J shed 4 bases, and the junction held 6 bases outside the gene matches. The sequenced part of the CDR3 DNA is TGTGCCAGCAGTGAGGGAACAGGGGGCGGCTATGGC. Its translation is CASSEGTGGGYG. The whole CDR3 is CASSEGTGGGYGYTF.

Of note for this clone: The missing CDR3 end, 3 residues past where the read stops, is filled in from the germline J gene. The rearrangement uses TRBV13 and TRBJ1-6, with a possible D match to TRBD1 (5 bases). CDR1 is PRHDT and CDR2 is FYEKMQ in the germline V gene (reference sequence). The CDR3 spans 13 residues. Trimming removed 6 bases from V and 5 bases from J, with 8 bases in between. The DNA read from the CDR3 is TGTGCCAGCAGATGGACAAATAATTCACCC. Protein sequence: CASRWTNNSP. The complete CDR3 protein is CASRWTNNSPLHF.

Remarks on this clone: Sequence at one end of the junction differs from germline and may be a read error. The read ends 3 residues before the CDR3 terminus; that terminus is restored from the germline J gene. The sample holds other DNA sequences that translate to the same CDR3. The chain employs TRBV7-2 and TRBJ1-1, with TRBD1 identical over 7 bases. Germline assignment: CDR1 SGHTA and CDR2 FQGNSA. This CDR3 contains 13 residues. The CDR3 loop reads CASSSATGWVAFF. CDR3 DNA (partial): TGCGCCAGCAGCTCGGCGACAGGGTGGGTC.

Comment on this clone: Read data end 3 residues before the CDR3 end; the end is taken from the germline J gene. V is TRBV7-9 and J is TRBJ2-1; perhaps TRBD2 as D (6 bases). In germline, CDR1 is SEHNR, CDR2 FQNEAQ (reference sequence). There are 14 residues in the CDR3. Trimming shortened V by 5 bases and J by 4 bases, and 12 bases separated the two germline ends. CDR3 DNA, as far as it was read: TGTGCCAGCAGCCCGACGGGGGAGTACAATGAG. This translates into CASSPTGEYNE. The complete CDR3 reads CASSPTGEYNEQFF.

With respect to this clone: The read stops 3 residues short of the end of the CDR3; the missing end is completed from the germline J gene. The rearrangement links TRBV13 to TRBJ1-1; D uncertain. Trimming removed 10 bases from V and 0 bases from J, with 3 bases in between. CDR1 and CDR2 (germline): PRHDT, FYEKMQ (reference sequence). CDR3 length equals 10 residues. CDR3 in amino acids: CATVNTEAFF. CDR3 DNA (partial): TGTGCCACCGTGAACACTGAA. The full variable domain, rest sourced from reference TRBV13 and TRBJ1-1, is AAGVIQSPRHLIKEKRETATLKCYPIPRHDTVYWYQQGPGQDPQFLISFYEKMQSDKGSIPDRFSAQQFSDYHSELNMSSLELGDSALYFCATVNTEAFFGQGTRLTVV.

As regards this clone: The CDR3 end falls 3 residues outside the read, so it is completed with the germline J gene. The chain combines TRBV10-1 with TRBJ2-2, with D possibly being TRBD1 (6 bases). CDR3 length equals 15 residues. Trimming shortened V by 6 bases and J by 3 bases, and 14 bases separated the two germline ends. CDR1 and CDR2 from the germline V gene are WNHNN and SYGVQD (reference sequence). The DNA read from the CDR3 is TGCGCCAGCAGGCCGGGACACTATGACACCGGGGAG. Amino acid sequence: CASRPGHYDTGE. From start to end, the CDR3 is CASRPGHYDTGELFF.

Of note for this clone: Coverage ceases 3 residues before the CDR3 finishes, and the germline J gene fills in the end. The J gene is TRBJ2-6, the V gene TRBV6-2 or TRBV6-3; D gene unclear. Trimming pared 2 bases from V and 0 bases from J, leaving 5 bases between. Germline V gene lookup returns CDR1 MNHEY and CDR2 SVGEGT. This CDR3 contains 15 residues. The CDR3 here is CASSYPSSGANVLTF. CDR3 bases read: TGTGCCAGCAGTTACCCTAGCTCTGGGGCCAACGTC.

CDR3 DNA (partial): TGTGCCAGCAGTCAGGAGGTTGGCGCTGAA. Translating gives CASSQEVGAE. The full CDR3 is CASSQEVGAEAFF. V usage is TRBV6-4 and J usage is TRBJ1-1; no reliable D call. From the germline J gene comes the end of the CDR3, since the read stops 3 residues before it. The germline gives CDR1 MRHNA, CDR2 SNTAGT. V shed 5 bases and J shed 6 bases, with 13 bases lying between them. The CDR3 has 13 amino acids.

As to this clone: The read terminates 3 residues before the CDR3 end, so the remaining end is supplied by the germline J gene. This chain links TRBV5-1 with TRBJ1-1, with 8 bases identical to TRBD1. CDR1 is SGHRS and CDR2 is YFSETQ in the germline V gene. V lost 4 bases and J lost 4; bases outside the gene matches: 6. CDR3 length: 14 residues. The CDR3 bases that were read are TGCGCCAGCAGCATAGGACAGGGAGGCACTGAA. This sequence encodes CASSIGQGGTE. The whole CDR3 sequence is CASSIGQGGTEAFF.

Note on this clone: The read is 3 residues too short to cover the CDR3 end, so that end is filled in from the germline J gene. V gene TRBV19 combines with J gene TRBJ1-1, with TRBD1 matching over 7 bases. The CDR3 runs 14 residues. Germline assignment: CDR1 LNHDA and CDR2 SQIVND (reference sequence). CDR3 bases read: TGTGCCAGTAGTATTGGCGCAGGGGGTAAGCAA. Its translation: CASSIGAGGKQ. The whole CDR3 reads CASSIGAGGKQAFF.